The following is a T cell receptor beta chain sequence with its context. Its antigen remains unknown. The CDR3 spans 14 residues. Germline CDR1 reads SEHNR; CDR2 reads FQNEAQ (reference sequence). The V end lost 1 base, the J end lost 5 bases, and 11 bases lay between the germline ends. The data are from a study of T cell responses to AZD1222 COVID-19 vaccine. Study-wide results and caveats: Baseline seropositivity characterized only six AZD1222 recipients. Researchers report vaccine-associated CD4 TCRs spanning spike, with dominance at 160-218 and 743-854.

Assay: immunoSEQ multiplex PCR; the TCRdb copy retains only in-frame clones and omits some. The top ten clones hold about 5.2% of a sample with some 94,000 clones, over 85% of them seen once. Sequencing used peripheral blood, obtained 28 days after the second AZD1222 dose. The source is an adult who received the AZD1222 COVID-19 vaccine. The V call is TRBV7-9, the J call TRBJ1-1; D possibly corresponds to TRBD1 (5 bases). The CDR3 loop reads CASSLVGGDTEAFF. The CDR3 DNA is TGTGCCAGCAGCTTAGTAGGAGGGGATACTGAAGCTTTCTTT.